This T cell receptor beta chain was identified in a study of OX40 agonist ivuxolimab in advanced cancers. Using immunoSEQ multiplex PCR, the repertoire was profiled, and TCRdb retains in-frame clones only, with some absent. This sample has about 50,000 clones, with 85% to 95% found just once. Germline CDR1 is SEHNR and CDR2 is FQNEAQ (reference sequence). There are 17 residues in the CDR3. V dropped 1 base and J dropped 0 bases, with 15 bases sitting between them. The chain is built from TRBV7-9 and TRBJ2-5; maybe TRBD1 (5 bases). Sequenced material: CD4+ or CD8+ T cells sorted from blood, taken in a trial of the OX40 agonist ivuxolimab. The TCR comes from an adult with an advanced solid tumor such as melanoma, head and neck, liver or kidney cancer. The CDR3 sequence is CASSLDQGGINQETQYF. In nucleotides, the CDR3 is TGTGCCAGCAGCTTAGATCAGGGTGGGATTAACCAAGAGACCCAGTACTTC.